Shown below are 22 T cell receptor beta chains from a single sample sequenced in a study of shared clonotypes between healthy human individuals. Clones were read by immunoSEQ multiplex PCR, and TCRdb kept only the in-frame ones, dropping some. The sample records over 1.4 million clones, roughly 96% being singletons. The sample consisted of naive CD4+ T cells sorted from blood. As to subset: CD45RA+ positively selected. These receptors were collected from a man aged 30 to 39 in good health.

V usage is TRBV19 and J usage is TRBJ2-7; D not certain. V lost 3 bases to trimming and J lost 0 bases, with 12 bases between them. The CDR3 runs to 15 residues. Germline lookup yields CDR1 LNHDA and CDR2 SQIVND (reference sequence). This CDR3 reads CASSMSPTGSYEQYF. The CDR3 nucleotides are TGTGCCAGTAGTATGAGCCCTACGGGCTCCTACGAGCAGTACTTC.

The chain links TRBV7-2 to TRBJ1-4; D is unclear. The germline V gene has CDR1 SGHTA and CDR2 FQGNSA. V was pared by 2 bases and J by 0 bases, with 7 bases between. This CDR3 is 15 amino acids long. CDR3 DNA sequence: TGTGCCAGCAGCTTAATCGGTGCAACTAATGAAAAACTGTTTTTT. It yields the protein CASSLIGATNEKLFF.

Turning to this clone: The same CDR3 is also encoded by other DNA sequences in this sample. The rearrangement links TRBV9 to TRBJ2-2, with TRBD1 matching over 9 bases. Germline V gene lookup returns CDR1 SGDLS and CDR2 YYNGEE. The CDR3 covers 15 residues. J lost 4 bases, V lost 3 bases, and 4 bases had no gene match. For the CDR3, the DNA is TGTGCCAGCAGCGCGAGACAGGGGGGCACCGGGGAGCTGTTTTTT. Translation gives CASSARQGGTGELFF.

This clone came up once. The CDR3 nucleotides read TGTGCCAGCAGTCTCGGACTAGCGGGAGGCATCTACAATGAGCAGTTCTTC. As protein: CASSLGLAGGIYNEQFF. This chain joins TRBV28 and TRBJ2-1, with 14 positions matching TRBD2. Germline CDR1 and CDR2: MDHEN and SYDVKM. CDR3 length: 17 residues. The junction had 6 bases not matched to a gene; V was cut back by 5 bases and J by 3 bases. Filled out from reference TRBV28 and TRBJ2-1, the complete variable domain reads DVKVTQSSRYLVKRTGEKVFLECVQDMDHENMFWYRQDPGLGLRLIYFSYDVKMKEKGDIPEGYSVSREKKERFSLILESASTNQTSMYLCASSLGLAGGIYNEQFFGPGTRLTVL.

This clone has just one count. The chain is built from TRBV5-1 and TRBJ2-6; TRBD1 aligns across 9 bases. The junction had 3 bases not matched to a gene; V was cut back by 5 bases and J by 0 bases. CDR3 length equals 16 residues. The germline gives CDR1 SGHRS, CDR2 YFSETQ. CDR3 nucleotide sequence: TGCGCCAGCAGGGGGACAGGGAACTCTGGGGCCAACGTCCTGACTTTC. Translated: CASRGTGNSGANVLTF.

The V and J genes are TRBV30 and TRBJ1-4; 9 positions agree with TRBD1. The CDR3 loop spans 13 amino acids. Germline CDR1 reads GTSNPN; CDR2 reads SVGIG (reference sequence). The CDR3 DNA follows: TGTGCTCACCCGGGACAGGGAAACGAAAAACTGTTTTTT. It encodes CAHPGQGNEKLFF.

This chain connects TRBV10-1 to TRBJ2-7; possible D gene TRBD1, 6 bases. V was clipped by 0 bases and J by 7 bases, with 13 bases between them. Germline-derived CDR1 and CDR2 are WNHNN and SYGVQD (reference sequence). The CDR3 is made up of 14 amino acids. The CDR3 sequence is CASSESTGLDEQYF. Written as DNA, the CDR3 is TGCGCCAGCAGTGAGTCGACAGGATTGGATGAGCAGTACTTC.

The chain employs TRBV7-7 and TRBJ2-2; D ambiguous. From germline, CDR1 is SSHAT and CDR2 FNYEAQ (reference sequence). This CDR3 is 12 amino acids long. CDR3 residues: CASMGVPGELFF. The CDR3 DNA reads as TGTGCGAGTATGGGTGTCCCCGGGGAGCTGTTTTTT.

This chain uses TRBV5-1 with TRBJ2-5; no definite D call. V lost 1 base, J lost 2 bases, and 15 bases lay in between. CDR1 and CDR2 from the germline V gene are SGHRS and YFSETQ. This CDR3 region has 16 residues. The CDR3 loop is CASSLMRSVIQETQYF. CDR3 nucleotide sequence: TGCGCCAGCAGCTTGATGAGGTCGGTAATACAAGAGACCCAGTACTTC.

V is TRBV27 and J is TRBJ2-4; maybe TRBD1 (5 bases). V lost 0 bases and J lost 3, with 9 bases in between. CDR1 is MNHEY, CDR2 SMNVEV, per germline (reference sequence). The CDR3 consists of 15 residues. The CDR3 spells CASSLSGHLKNIQYF. For the CDR3, the DNA is TGTGCCAGCAGTTTATCCGGACACCTCAAAAACATTCAGTACTTC.

This chain uses TRBV5-4 with TRBJ2-5; 7 bases map to TRBD2. This CDR3 is built from 16 residues. The germline gives CDR1 SGHNT, CDR2 YYREEE (reference sequence). Trimming removed 4 bases from V and 2 bases from J; junction bases left unmatched: 11. The CDR3 bases are TGTGCCAGCAGCGTTCCTAGCGGTGCTACTCAAGAGACCCAGTACTTC. This codes for CASSVPSGATQETQYF.

V is TRBV9 and J is TRBJ2-5, with D tentatively TRBD1 or TRBD2 (6 bases each). CDR1 and CDR2 (germline): SGDLS, YYNGEE. The V end was cut by 5 bases, the J end by 1 base, with 9 bases between. This CDR3 is built from 13 residues. The CDR3 coding sequence is TGTGCCAGCAGTGGGGGGCTCCAAGAGACCCAGTACTTC. Its translation is CASSGGLQETQYF.

This chain uses TRBV21-1 with TRBJ2-7. TRBV21-1 is reported as a pseudogene. The CDR3 extends over 19 amino acids. The CDR3 reads CASSKSGFRQAKEPYEQYF. In nucleotides, the CDR3 is TGTGCCAGCAGCAAGTCGGGTTTTAGGCAGGCCAAAGAACCCTACGAGCAGTACTTC.

The rearrangement joins TRBV6-5 to TRBJ2-1, with 13 nucleotides matching TRBD2. CDR1 and CDR2 from the germline V gene are MNHEY and SVGAGI. This CDR3 has 16 residues. Trimming cost V 2 bases and J 10 bases; bases outside gene matches: 8. The DNA for the CDR3 is TGTGCCAGCAGTTACGGAACTAGCGGGAGGGTTGGCGAGCAGTTCTTC. Its translation is CASSYGTSGRVGEQFF.

This chain joins TRBV4-3 and TRBJ1-1; D is ambiguous. The ends were cut back, 4 bases at V and 0 bases at J, with 6 bases in the middle. The germline gives CDR1 LGHNA, CDR2 YSLEER. The CDR3 contains 13 residues. CDR3 loop: CASSLIMNTEAFF. CDR3 nucleotides: TGCGCCAGCAGCCTGATAATGAACACTGAAGCTTTCTTT.

This rearrangement joins TRBV5-1 to TRBJ1-2, with 10 bases aligning to TRBD1. The CDR3 is 18 residues long. CDR1 is SGHRS, CDR2 YFSETQ, per germline. Unmatched junction bases numbered 12, after V lost 0 bases and J lost 4 bases. The CDR3 sequence: CASSLGDRGRNPFYGYTF. The CDR3 region has the DNA TGCGCCAGCAGCTTGGGAGACAGGGGGCGCAATCCATTCTATGGCTACACCTTC.

This chain uses TRBV15 with TRBJ1-5; 9 positions match TRBD1. The CDR3 covers 15 residues. The germline V gene has CDR1 LNHNV and CDR2 YYDKDF (reference sequence). Trimming took 0 bases from V and 4 from J; bases not matched to a gene: 1. The CDR3 spells CATSRDDRGNQPQHF. The CDR3 DNA reads TGTGCCACCAGCAGAGATGACAGGGGGAATCAGCCCCAGCATTTT.

The V gene is TRBV6-6, the J gene TRBJ1-1, with TRBD1 matching over 7 bases. The germline gives CDR1 MNHNY, CDR2 SVGAGI (reference sequence). V lost 2 bases to trimming and J lost 4 bases; unmatched junction nucleotides: 10. The CDR3 is made up of 16 amino acids. Written as DNA, the CDR3 is TGTGCCAGCAGTTACAGGCGCAGGGGGAACAGCACTGAAGCTTTCTTT. Protein: CASSYRRRGNSTEAFF.

In the case of this clone: The same CDR3 can be traced to other DNA sequences in this sample. The chain uses TRBV11-2 and TRBJ2-7; 10 bases agree with TRBD2. This CDR3 contains 14 residues. The V gene's germline CDR1 is SGHAT and CDR2 FQNNGV. The V and J ends lost 4 bases and 1 base, in that order; junction bases with no gene match: 1. CDR3 DNA sequence: TGTGCCAGCAGCTGGACTAGCGGATCCTACGAGCAGTACTTC. Translating it yields CASSWTSGSYEQYF.

The chain has TRBV29-1 and TRBJ2-7; the match to TRBD1 covers 7 bases. Unmatched junction bases numbered 8, after V lost 7 bases and J lost 2 bases. The CDR3 length is 13 residues. Germline CDR1 reads SQVTM; CDR2 reads ANQGSEA. The CDR3 here is CSAATGRTYEQYF. The CDR3, as DNA: TGCAGCGCCGCGACAGGGCGCACCTACGAGCAGTACTTC.

The V gene is TRBV9, the J gene TRBJ2-7; 12 nucleotides agree with TRBD2. CDR3 length: 15 residues. Germline CDR1 and CDR2: SGDLS and YYNGEE. Trimming removed 6 bases from V and 4 bases from J; junction bases left unmatched: 8. The CDR3 DNA is TGTGCCAGCACCCCGGGACTAGCGGGTCCGTACGAGCAGTACTTC. Protein product: CASTPGLAGPYEQYF.

The chain carries TRBV10-3 and TRBJ2-1; 11 bases align to TRBD2. This CDR3 comprises 15 residues. After removal of 7 bases from V and 5 bases from J, the junction contained 7 bases not matched to a gene. Germline V gene sequence: CDR1 ENHRY, CDR2 SYGVKD. The CDR3 loop is CAITPTSGTHNEQFF. CDR3 sequence (DNA): TGTGCCATCACCCCGACTAGCGGGACCCACAATGAGCAGTTCTTC.